This T cell receptor beta chain stems from a study of beta chain features in type 1 diabetes. Study-wide context: There were about 110,000,000 sorted cells examined across all samples.

In its sample, this clone was seen a few times. The antigen remains undetermined. The study, taken as a whole, reports: Diminished insertions and augmented deletions at VDJ junctions characterized type 1 diabetes patients.

Sorted CD4+ subsets: naive, central memory, regulatory, stem cell-like memory (CD45RO/CCR7/CD25/CD127/CD95/CD27 panel). As every portion of the isolated RNA was reverse transcribed, the sequencing read expressed TCRB transcripts. The table came from immunoSEQ multiplex PCR; TCRdb's copy has only in-frame clones and leaves some out. Here the sample spans more than 300,000 clones, around 13% being singletons. This clonotype originated in a man between 18 and 29 years old in good health. Material: naive CD4+ T cells from blood.

The CDR3 region has the DNA TGTGCCAGCAGCTCCGGACAGGGGTTCCTCTACGAGCAGTACTTC. Its protein product is CASSSGQGFLYEQYF. The gene calls are TRBV7-8 and TRBJ2-7; the match to TRBD1 covers 9 bases. V lost 4 bases and J lost 3; bases outside the gene matches: 7. Per germline, CDR1 SGHVS and CDR2 FQNEAQ. CDR3 length equals 15 residues. Full variable domain (rest looked up from reference TRBV7-8 and TRBJ2-7): GAGVSQSPRYKVAKRGQDVALRCDPISGHVSLFWYQQALGQGPEFLTYFQNEAQLDKSGLPSDRFFAERPEGSVSTLKIQRTQQEDSAVYLCASSSGQGFLYEQYFGPGTRLTVT.